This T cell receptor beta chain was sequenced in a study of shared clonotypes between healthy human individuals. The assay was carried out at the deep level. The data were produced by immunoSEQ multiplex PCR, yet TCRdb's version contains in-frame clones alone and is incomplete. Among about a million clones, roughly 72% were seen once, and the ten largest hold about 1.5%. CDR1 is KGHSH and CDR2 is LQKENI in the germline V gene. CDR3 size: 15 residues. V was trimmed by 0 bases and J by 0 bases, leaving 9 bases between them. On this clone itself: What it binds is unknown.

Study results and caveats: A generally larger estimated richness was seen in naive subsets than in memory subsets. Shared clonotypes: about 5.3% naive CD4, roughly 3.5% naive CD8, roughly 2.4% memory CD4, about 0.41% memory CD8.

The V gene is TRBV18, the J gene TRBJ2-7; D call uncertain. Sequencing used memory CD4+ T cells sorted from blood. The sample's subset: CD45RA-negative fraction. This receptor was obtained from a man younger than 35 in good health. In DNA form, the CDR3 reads TGTGCCAGCTCACCACCTGGAGTATTCTCCTACGAGCAGTACTTC. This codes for CASSPPGVFSYEQYF. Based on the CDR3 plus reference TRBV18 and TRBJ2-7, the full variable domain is NAGVMQNPRHLVRRRGQEARLRCSPMKGHSHVYWYRQLPEEGLKFMVYLQKENIIDESGMPKERFSAEFPKEGPSILRIQQVVRGDSAAYFCASSPPGVFSYEQYFGPGTRLTVT.